What follows are 21 T cell receptor beta chains derived from one specimen sequenced in a study of blood T cells in healthy people across ages. Through a sample-barcoded 5' primer and a J-beta primer mix, a second PCR was run for roughly 7 to 11 cycles. TCRdb processed the 5' RACE reads anew with MiXCR; each CDR3 protein has one entry. The table includes about 900,000 distinct CDR3 sequences, under 80% detected once. The material sequenced was blood. The source is a young man in good health.

V gene TRBV29-1 combines with J gene TRBJ2-7; TRBD1 agrees at 9 bases. V trimming: 4 bases; J trimming: 3 bases; junction bases outside the gene matches: 4. The CDR3 contains 13 residues. Germline values: CDR1 SQVTM, CDR2 ANQGSEA. This CDR3 reads CSVGEDRGYEQYF. The CDR3 DNA reads TGCAGCGTTGGAGAGGACAGGGGCTACGAGCAGTACTTC.

The chain joins TRBV13 to TRBJ1-4; 8 bases are a match to TRBD1. CDR1 is PRHDT and CDR2 is FYEKMQ in the germline V gene (reference sequence). The J segment lost 6 bases and the V segment lost 6 bases, leaving 15 bases of the junction unmatched. CDR3 length equals 17 residues. CDR3 bases: TGTGCCAGCAGTTTTTTTACCAAACAGGGGGAGGATGAAAAACTGTTTTTT. Its protein is CASSFFTKQGEDEKLFF. Drawing the rest from reference TRBV13 and TRBJ1-4, the complete variable domain is AAGVIQSPRHLIKEKRETATLKCYPIPRHDTVYWYQQGPGQDPQFLISFYEKMQSDKGSIPDRFSAQQFSDYHSELNMSSLELGDSALYFCASSFFTKQGEDEKLFFGSGTQLSVL.

This rearrangement joins TRBV7-3 to TRBJ2-3; the D gene could be TRBD1 or TRBD2 (5 bases each). Trimming cost V 2 bases and J 5 bases, with 11 bases left between them. The CDR3 has 14 amino acids. The germline V gene has CDR1 SGHTA and CDR2 FQGTGA. The CDR3 region is CASSLYGAGDTQYF. DNA for the CDR3: TGTGCCAGCAGCTTATACGGGGCGGGAGATACGCAGTATTTT.

The chain couples TRBV5-1 to TRBJ2-7; 8 positions match TRBD1. Germline V CDR1 and CDR2: SGHRS, YFSETQ. With V trimmed by 7 bases and J by 2 bases, 8 bases remained unmatched. This CDR3 has 14 amino acids. The DNA of the CDR3 is TGCGCCAGCGGCCCCGACAGGGGTACCTACGAGCAGTACTTC. Protein product: CASGPDRGTYEQYF.

CDR3 DNA: TGCGCCAGCAGCGCGGGACTAGCGAAGAACCAAGAGACCCAGTACTTC. It translates to CASSAGLAKNQETQYF. The chain is built from TRBV5-1 and TRBJ2-5; 10 nucleotides match TRBD2. Germline V CDR1 and CDR2: SGHRS, YFSETQ. This CDR3 has 16 amino acids. The V and J ends lost 4 bases and 0 bases, in that order; junction bases with no gene match: 6.

The rearrangement uses TRBV28 and TRBJ2-1; the D gene is possibly TRBD2 (5 bases). This CDR3 region has 13 residues. With 6 bases removed from V and 10 bases from J, the gap between germline ends came to 16 bases. Looked up from germline, CDR1 is MDHEN and CDR2 is SYDVKM. CDR3 nucleotide sequence: TGTGCCAGCAGCCCACTGACCGGGAACGAGCAGTTCTTC. Its protein is CASSPLTGNEQFF.

The CDR3 loop is CASSRTLISNQPQHF. The CDR3 DNA is TGTGCCAGCAGCCGGACCCTTATTAGCAATCAGCCCCAGCATTTT. V and J are TRBV7-2 and TRBJ1-5; D gene ambiguous. Germline values: CDR1 SGHTA, CDR2 FQGNSA. CDR3 length: 15 residues. V shed 5 bases and J shed 0 bases, with 11 bases lying between them.

Of note for this clonotype: One end of the junction varies from germline; a read error may be responsible. This chain links TRBV5-1 with TRBJ2-3; 10 positions match TRBD2. CDR3 length: 16 amino acids. The V gene's germline CDR1 is SGHRS and CDR2 YFSETQ. This CDR3 is CSSSQGTSDSTDTQYF. CDR3 nucleotides: TGCTCCAGCAGCCAGGGGACTAGCGATAGCACAGATACGCAGTATTTT. Supplemented by reference TRBV5-1 and TRBJ2-3, the full variable domain reads KAGVTQTPRYLIKTRGQQVTLSCSPISGHRSVSWYQQTPGQGLQFLFEYFSETQRNKGNFPGRFSGRQFSNSRSEMNVSTLELGDSALYLCSSSQGTSDSTDTQYFGPGTRLTVL.

The V call is TRBV6-4, the J call TRBJ2-3; 13 positions agree with TRBD2. Trimming removed 8 bases from V and 2 bases from J; junction bases left unmatched: 4. The CDR3 totals 15 residues. The germline V gene has CDR1 MRHNA and CDR2 SNTAGT. The CDR3 here is CASATSGGSTDTQYF. The CDR3 nucleotides read TGTGCCAGCGCGACTAGCGGGGGGTCCACAGATACGCAGTATTTT.

This sequence joins TRBV25-1 and TRBJ2-7, with 8 bases lining up with TRBD2. Germline CDR1 and CDR2: MGHDK and SYGVNS. This CDR3 region has 15 residues. The ends lost 7 bases at V and 0 bases at J; junction bases unmatched: 8. CDR3 nucleotide sequence: TGTGCCAGCAAACCTCCGGGAGGGAGCTCCTACGAGCAGTACTTC. Translation gives CASKPPGGSSYEQYF.

The chain employs TRBV6-5 and TRBJ2-3; D remains ambiguous. Deletions cut 10 bases from V and 4 bases from J, with 9 bases between. This CDR3 is 11 amino acids long. Germline V gene sequence: CDR1 MNHEY, CDR2 SVGAGI. CDR3 sequence reads: CATKRADTQYF. CDR3 DNA sequence: TGTGCCACCAAAAGGGCAGATACGCAGTATTTT.

The V gene is TRBV7-2, the J gene TRBJ2-1; 9 nucleotides align to TRBD2. V shed 3 bases and J 0 bases; nucleotides not matched to a gene: 12. Looked up from germline, CDR1 is SGHTA and CDR2 is FQGNSA. There are 19 residues in the CDR3. DNA for the CDR3: TGTGCCAGCAGCTTCCCCCGAGCGGGGGGCCAAAGCTCCTACAATGAGCAGTTCTTC. This encodes CASSFPRAGGQSSYNEQFF. Filled out from reference TRBV7-2 and TRBJ2-1, the complete variable domain reads GAGVSQSPSNKVTEKGKDVELRCDPISGHTALYWYRQSLGQGLEFLIYFQGNSAPDKSGLPSDRFSAERTGGSVSTLTIQRTQQEDSAVYLCASSFPRAGGQSSYNEQFFGPGTRLTVL.

The V and J genes are TRBV6-2 or TRBV6-3 and TRBJ2-6, with 7 nucleotides matching TRBD1. CDR1 and CDR2 from the germline V gene are MNHEY and SVGEGT. This CDR3 is built from 18 residues. The V segment lost 6 bases and the J segment 1 base; nucleotides outside the gene matches: 12. The CDR3 sequence is CASSSPRQGLSGANVLTF. DNA of the CDR3: TGTGCCAGCAGCTCCCCCCGACAGGGATTATCTGGGGCCAACGTCCTGACTTTC.

This clonotype was seen just once. This clone may be a read error of a much larger clone one base away. The chain has TRBV7-2 and TRBJ2-6; 9 bases map to TRBD1. Germline values: CDR1 SGHTA, CDR2 FQGNSA. The CDR3 runs to 17 residues. The CDR3: CASSRNGQGTGANILTF. The CDR3 DNA reads TGTGCCAGCAGCCGCAACGGACAGGGGACTGGGGCCAACATCCTGACTTTC.

This clonotype was counted only a few times. The CDR3: CSGDIDRGSNEQFF. CDR3 bases: TGCAGCGGCGATATCGACAGGGGAAGCAATGAGCAGTTCTTC. This chain connects TRBV29-1 to TRBJ2-1, with 8 bases lining up with TRBD1. Germline CDR1 is SQVTM and CDR2 is ANQGSEA. V gave up 7 bases and J gave up 6 bases; unmatched junction bases: 11. The CDR3 is made up of 14 amino acids.

The chain recombines TRBV20-1 with TRBJ2-7; TRBD2 matches 7 bases. Trimming took 4 bases from V and 5 from J; bases not matched to a gene: 17. The CDR3 length is 16 residues. CDR1 and CDR2 from the germline V gene are DFQATT and SNEGSKA (reference sequence). CDR3 region: CSATHNPGPSGDEQYF. In DNA, the CDR3 is TGCAGTGCTACCCACAACCCAGGGCCTAGCGGAGACGAGCAGTACTTC.

The chain joins TRBV7-2 to TRBJ1-6; TRBD1 agrees at 7 bases. The CDR3 has 14 amino acids. Germline CDR1 and CDR2: SGHTA and FQGNSA. V dropped 5 bases and J dropped 11; count of bases not matched to a gene: 9. The DNA for the CDR3 is TGTGCCAGCAGCCTAGGGGGCAGGGTGCCACCCCTCCACTTT. This codes for CASSLGGRVPPLHF.

The rearrangement joins TRBV12-3 or TRBV12-4 to TRBJ1-1; D uncertain. The length of the CDR3 is 13 residues. V was shortened by 2 bases and J by 1 base, with 5 bases between the two germline ends. The CDR3 is CASSLNPNTEAFF. The CDR3 DNA reads TGTGCCAGCAGTTTAAACCCGAACACTGAAGCTTTCTTT.

This clonotype was observed a handful of times. The rearrangement links TRBV4-2 to TRBJ1-1; tentatively, D is TRBD1 (5 bases). Germline V gene data show CDR1 as LGHNA and CDR2 as YNFKEQ. This CDR3 comprises 15 residues. V was trimmed by 0 bases and J by 4 bases, leaving 12 bases between them. The CDR3 bases are TGTGCCAGCAGCCAAGATCCAGGGACGATCACTGAAGCTTTCTTT. As protein: CASSQDPGTITEAFF.

V and J are TRBV19 and TRBJ1-1; unclear D gene. The V end lost 7 bases, the J end lost 3 bases, and 6 bases lay between the germline ends. Per germline, CDR1 LNHDA and CDR2 SQIVND (reference sequence). This CDR3 region has 11 residues. CDR3 coding DNA: TGTGCCAGTAAGCCTTACACTGAAGCTTTCTTT. It yields the protein CASKPYTEAFF.

The chain employs TRBV12-3 or TRBV12-4 and TRBJ2-4; no firm D call. V lost 5 bases and J lost 5, with 13 bases in between. CDR3 length equals 14 residues. The CDR3 loop reads CASSPSDVQNIQYF. In nucleotides, the CDR3 is TGTGCCAGCAGTCCATCTGATGTACAAAACATTCAGTACTTC.